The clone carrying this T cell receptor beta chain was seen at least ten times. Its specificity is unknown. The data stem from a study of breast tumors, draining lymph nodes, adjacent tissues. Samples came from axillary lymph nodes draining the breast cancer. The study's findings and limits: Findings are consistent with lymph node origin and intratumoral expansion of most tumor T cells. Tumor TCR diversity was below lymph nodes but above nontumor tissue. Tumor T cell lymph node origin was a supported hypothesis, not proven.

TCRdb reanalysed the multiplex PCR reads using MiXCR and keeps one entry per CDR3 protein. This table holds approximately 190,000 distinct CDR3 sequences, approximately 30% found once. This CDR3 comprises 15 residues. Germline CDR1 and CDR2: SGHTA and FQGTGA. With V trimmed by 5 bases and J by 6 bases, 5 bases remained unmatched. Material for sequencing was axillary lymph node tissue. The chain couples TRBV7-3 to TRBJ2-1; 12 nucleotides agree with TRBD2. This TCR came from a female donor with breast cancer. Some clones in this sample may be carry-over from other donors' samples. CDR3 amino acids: CASSLTSGRVNEQFF. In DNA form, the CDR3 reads TGTGCCAGCAGCCTGACTAGCGGGAGAGTCAATGAGCAGTTCTTC.